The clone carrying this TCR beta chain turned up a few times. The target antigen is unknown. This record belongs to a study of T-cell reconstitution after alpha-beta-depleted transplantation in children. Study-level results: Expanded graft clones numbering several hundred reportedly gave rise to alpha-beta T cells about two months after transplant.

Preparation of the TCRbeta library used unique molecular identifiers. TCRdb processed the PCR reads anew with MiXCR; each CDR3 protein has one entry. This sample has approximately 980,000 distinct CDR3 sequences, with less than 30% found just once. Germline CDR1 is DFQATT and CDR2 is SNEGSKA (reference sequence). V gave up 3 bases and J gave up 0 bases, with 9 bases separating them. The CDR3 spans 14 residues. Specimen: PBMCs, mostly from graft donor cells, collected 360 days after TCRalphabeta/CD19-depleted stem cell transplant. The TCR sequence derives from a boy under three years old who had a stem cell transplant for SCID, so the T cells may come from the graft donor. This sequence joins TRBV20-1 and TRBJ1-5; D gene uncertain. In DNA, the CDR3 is TGCAGTGCTAGGGAGGGAAATAGCAATCAGCCCCAGCATTTT. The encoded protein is CSAREGNSNQPQHF.